Detailed here is one T cell receptor beta chain. This sample was taken from a study of blood T cell repertoires in COVID-19. Study-level background: Acute and convalescent COVID-19 samples came from the United States, Italy and Spain. PBMCs, B-cell-depleted T cells, or T cells were the source of the cDNA or gDNA that made up the material.

In germline, CDR1 is LNHDA, CDR2 SQIVND (reference sequence). V was trimmed by 5 bases and J by 0 bases, leaving 5 bases between them. This CDR3 has 14 residues. Per the original methods: Reference gene primer amplification gave nucleated cell count estimates. Assay used: immunoSEQ multiplex PCR; TCRdb lists only in-frame clones, some missing. V, J and clone size derive from that table, while D and trimming were established from the DNA sequence. The repertoire holds about 200,000 clones, with 75% to 95% as singletons. The J gene is TRBJ2-6, the V gene TRBV19; no firm D call. Sample: peripheral blood. This clonotype originated in a man between 45 and 60 years old with acute or convalescent COVID-19. The CDR3 here is CASSFISGANVLTF. Written as DNA, the CDR3 is TGTGCCAGTAGTTTCATCTCTGGGGCCAACGTCCTGACTTTC.